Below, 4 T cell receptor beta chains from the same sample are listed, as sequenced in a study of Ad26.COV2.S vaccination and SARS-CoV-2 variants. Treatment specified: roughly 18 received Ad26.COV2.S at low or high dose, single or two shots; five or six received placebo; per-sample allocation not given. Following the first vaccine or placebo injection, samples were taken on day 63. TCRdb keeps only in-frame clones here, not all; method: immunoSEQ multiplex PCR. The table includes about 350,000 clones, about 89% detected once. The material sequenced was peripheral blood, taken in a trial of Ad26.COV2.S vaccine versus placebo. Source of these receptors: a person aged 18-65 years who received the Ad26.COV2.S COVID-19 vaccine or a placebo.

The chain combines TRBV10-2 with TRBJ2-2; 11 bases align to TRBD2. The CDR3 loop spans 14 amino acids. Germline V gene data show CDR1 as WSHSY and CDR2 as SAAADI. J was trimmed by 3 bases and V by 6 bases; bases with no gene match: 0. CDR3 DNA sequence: TGCGCCAGCAGACTAGCGGGAGACACCGGGGAGCTGTTTTTT. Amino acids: CASRLAGDTGELFF.

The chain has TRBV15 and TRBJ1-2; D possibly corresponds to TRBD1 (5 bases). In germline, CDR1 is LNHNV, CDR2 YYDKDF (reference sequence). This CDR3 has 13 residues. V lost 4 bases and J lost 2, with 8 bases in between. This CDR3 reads CATSTDRNYGYTF. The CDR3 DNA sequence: TGTGCCACCAGCACCGACAGAAACTATGGCTACACCTTC.

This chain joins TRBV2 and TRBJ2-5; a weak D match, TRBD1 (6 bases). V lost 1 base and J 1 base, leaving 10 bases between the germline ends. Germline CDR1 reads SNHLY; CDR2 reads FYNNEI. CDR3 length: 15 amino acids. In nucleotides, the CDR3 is TGTGCCAGCAGTGAAGGGCCGGACAGCCAAGAGACCCAGTACTTC. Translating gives CASSEGPDSQETQYF.

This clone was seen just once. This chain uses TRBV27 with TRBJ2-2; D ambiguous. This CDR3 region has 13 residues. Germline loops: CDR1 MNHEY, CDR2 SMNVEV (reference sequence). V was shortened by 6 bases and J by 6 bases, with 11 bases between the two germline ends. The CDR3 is CASSFQWSGELFF. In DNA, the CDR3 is TGTGCCAGCAGCTTTCAGTGGTCCGGGGAGCTGTTTTTT.